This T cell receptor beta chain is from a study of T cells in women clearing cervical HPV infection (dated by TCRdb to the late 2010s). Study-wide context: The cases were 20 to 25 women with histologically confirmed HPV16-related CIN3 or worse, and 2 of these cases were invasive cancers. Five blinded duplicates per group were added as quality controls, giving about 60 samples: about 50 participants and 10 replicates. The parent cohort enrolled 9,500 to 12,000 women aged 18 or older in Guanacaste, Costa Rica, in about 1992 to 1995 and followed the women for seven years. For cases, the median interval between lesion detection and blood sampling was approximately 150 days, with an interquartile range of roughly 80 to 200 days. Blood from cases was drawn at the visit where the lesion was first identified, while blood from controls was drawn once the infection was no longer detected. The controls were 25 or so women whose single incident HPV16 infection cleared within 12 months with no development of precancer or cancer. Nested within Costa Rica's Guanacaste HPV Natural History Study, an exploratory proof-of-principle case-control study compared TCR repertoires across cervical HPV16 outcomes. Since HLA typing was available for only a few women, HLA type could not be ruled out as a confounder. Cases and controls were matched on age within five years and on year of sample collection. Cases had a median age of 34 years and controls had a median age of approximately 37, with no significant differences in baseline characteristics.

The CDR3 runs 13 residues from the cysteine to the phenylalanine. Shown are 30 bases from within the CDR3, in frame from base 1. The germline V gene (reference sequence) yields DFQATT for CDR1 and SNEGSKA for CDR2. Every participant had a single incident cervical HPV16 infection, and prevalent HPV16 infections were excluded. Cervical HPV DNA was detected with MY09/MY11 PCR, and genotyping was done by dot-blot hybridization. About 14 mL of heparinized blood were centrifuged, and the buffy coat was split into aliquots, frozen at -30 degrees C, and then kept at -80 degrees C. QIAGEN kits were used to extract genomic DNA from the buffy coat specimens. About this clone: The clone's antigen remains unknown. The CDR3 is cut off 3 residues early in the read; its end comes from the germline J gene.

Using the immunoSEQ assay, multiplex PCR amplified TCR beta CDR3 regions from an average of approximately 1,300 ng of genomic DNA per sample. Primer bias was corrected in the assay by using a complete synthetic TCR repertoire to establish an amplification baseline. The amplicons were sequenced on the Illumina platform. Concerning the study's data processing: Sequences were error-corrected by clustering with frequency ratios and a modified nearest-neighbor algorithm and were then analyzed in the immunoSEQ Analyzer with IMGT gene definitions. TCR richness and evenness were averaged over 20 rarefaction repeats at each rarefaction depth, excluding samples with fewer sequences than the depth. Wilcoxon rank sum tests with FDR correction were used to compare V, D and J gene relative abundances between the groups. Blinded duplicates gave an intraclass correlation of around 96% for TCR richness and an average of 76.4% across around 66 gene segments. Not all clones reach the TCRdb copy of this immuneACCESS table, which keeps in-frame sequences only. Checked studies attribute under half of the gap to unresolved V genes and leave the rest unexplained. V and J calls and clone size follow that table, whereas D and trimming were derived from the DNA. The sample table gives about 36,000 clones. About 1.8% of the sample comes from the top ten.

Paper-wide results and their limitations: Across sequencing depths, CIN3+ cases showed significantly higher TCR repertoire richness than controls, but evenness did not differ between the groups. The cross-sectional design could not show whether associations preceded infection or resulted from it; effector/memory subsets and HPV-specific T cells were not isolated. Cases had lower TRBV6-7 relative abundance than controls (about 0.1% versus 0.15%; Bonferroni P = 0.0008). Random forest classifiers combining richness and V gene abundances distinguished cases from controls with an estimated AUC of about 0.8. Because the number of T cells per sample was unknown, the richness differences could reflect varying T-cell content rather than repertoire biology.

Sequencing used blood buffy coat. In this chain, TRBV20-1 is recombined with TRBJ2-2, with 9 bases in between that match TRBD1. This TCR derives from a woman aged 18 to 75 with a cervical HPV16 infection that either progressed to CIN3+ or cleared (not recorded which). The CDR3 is CSAKGQGISPLFF. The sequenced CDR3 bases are TGCAGTGCCAAGGGACAGGGAATTTCACCG.